The clone carrying this TCR beta chain has more than one count but fewer than ten. Its antigen is unknown. The sample originates from a study of T cells after yellow fever vaccination. Study background: In the case of low-cell-number fractions, SMART-Seq v4 Ultra Low Input was used for preparation. Study results and limitations: Within FACS-sorted repertoires, abundant clonotypes contaminating from the bulk population could be present.

TCRdb redid the calling of the 5' RACE reads with MiXCR, one entry per CDR3 protein. Found here are approximately 300,000 distinct CDR3 sequences, around 11% of them singletons; the top ten hold approximately 3%. The CDR3 has 16 residues. V shed 6 bases and J shed 4 bases, with 21 bases lying between them. Germline CDR1 is MGHRA and CDR2 is YSYEKL. The chain combines TRBV4-1 with TRBJ2-5; no firm D call. The clonotype originates from a man aged 18 to 29 who received the YFV17D yellow fever vaccine. This specimen was CD4+ T cells sorted from PBMCs, taken 45 days after the yellow fever booster vaccination. The CDR3 reads CASRAQPEGPLETQYF. For the CDR3, the DNA is TGCGCCAGCAGGGCTCAACCAGAAGGGCCTCTAGAGACCCAGTACTTC.